What follows are 22 T cell receptor beta chains derived from one specimen sequenced in a study of T cell clonotyping in hematopoietic cell transplantation (dated by TCRdb to the early 2020s). Receptor amplification or capture employed the immunoSEQ multiplex PCR assay. As stored in TCRdb, this immuneACCESS dataset retains in-frame rearrangements with V and J assigned. A fraction of the clones does not appear; measured against another copy, unresolved V genes explain less than half of the discrepancy, and the remainder lacks a known reason. The sample profile shows some 40,000 clones; about 93% of them were found once. Approximately 0.85% of the sample is taken by the ten largest. The sample was peripheral blood mononuclear cells. These receptors were collected from a woman aged 50 to 60 in good health. Some clones in this sample may be carry-over from other donors' samples.

This chain joins TRBV10-3 and TRBJ1-2; 10 bases map to TRBD1. CDR1 and CDR2 (germline): ENHRY, SYGVKD. V was pared by 9 bases and J by 5 bases, with 3 bases of the junction left unmatched. The CDR3 loop spans 12 amino acids. The CDR3 protein is CAMKGQGYGYTF. DNA for the CDR3: TGTGCCATGAAGGGACAGGGGTATGGCTACACCTTC.

This rearrangement joins TRBV6-6 to TRBJ2-7; no firm D call. The V gene's germline CDR1 is MNHNY and CDR2 SVGAGI (reference sequence). Trimming pared 8 bases from V and 6 bases from J, leaving 14 bases between. The CDR3 loop spans 12 amino acids. Here the CDR3 reads CASAPGGAEQYF. For the CDR3, the DNA is TGTGCCAGCGCCCCCGGTGGCGCCGAGCAGTACTTC.

Only one count was recorded for this clone. This chain's CDR3 is CASSLHRGSYGYTF. The CDR3 DNA reads TGTGCCAGCAGCTTACACAGGGGTTCCTATGGCTACACCTTC. This sequence joins TRBV11-3 and TRBJ1-2; TRBD1 aligns across 7 bases. Germline trimming cut 2 bases from V and 4 bases from J; bases unmatched to any gene: 4. Germline-derived CDR1 and CDR2 are SGHNT and YENEEA. This CDR3 has 14 residues.

The chain has TRBV9 and TRBJ2-2; no definite D call. The germline V and J ends were trimmed by 0 bases and 2 bases, with 2 bases remaining between them. The germline CDR1 and CDR2 sequences are SGDLS and YYNGEE. The CDR3 runs to 13 residues. CDR3 DNA: TGTGCCAGCAGCGTAGGAAACACCGGGGAGCTGTTTTTT. Its translation is CASSVGNTGELFF.

The CDR3 protein is CASSEGGGFRPWREKLFF. DNA for the CDR3: TGTGCCAGCAGTGAAGGGGGCGGTTTCAGGCCATGGAGGGAAAAACTGTTTTTT. This chain links TRBV6-1 with TRBJ1-4, with D possibly being TRBD1 (5 bases). The CDR3 has 18 amino acids. V was clipped by 1 base and J by 8 bases, with 23 bases between them. Germline V lookup: CDR1 MNHNS, CDR2 SASEGT.

The chain joins TRBV11-3 to TRBJ2-3; the match to TRBD2 covers 9 bases. This CDR3 contains 16 residues. V was clipped by 4 bases and J by 4 bases; unmatched bases: 9. CDR1 is SGHNT, CDR2 YENEEA, per germline. CDR3: CASSSSERGVADTQYF. For the CDR3, the DNA is TGTGCCAGCAGCTCATCAGAGCGGGGGGTGGCAGATACGCAGTATTTT.

The V gene is TRBV7-9, the J gene TRBJ2-1; the D is unclear. Germline CDR1 is SEHNR and CDR2 is FQNEAQ (reference sequence). The CDR3 runs to 11 residues. V was pared by 3 bases and J by 5 bases, with 2 bases between. CDR3: CASSFNNEQFF. The CDR3 nucleotides read TGTGCCAGCAGCTTTAACAATGAGCAGTTCTTC.

The J gene is TRBJ1-4, the V gene TRBV5-1; tentatively, D is TRBD1 (5 bases). Germline V CDR1 and CDR2: SGHRS, YFSETQ. V dropped 8 bases and J dropped 10 bases, with 18 bases sitting between them. The CDR3 extends over 13 amino acids. The CDR3 DNA follows: TGCGCCAGTGCCGACAGTCTCGATGGAAAACTGTTTTTT. Translation: CASADSLDGKLFF.

DNA of the CDR3: TGTGCCAGCAGCTCCCCGGGACAGGGCTCTGAAGCTTTCTTT. This sequence encodes CASSSPGQGSEAFF. V usage is TRBV28 and J usage is TRBJ1-1; the match to TRBD1 covers 9 bases. After removal of 6 bases from V and 6 bases from J, the junction contained 8 bases not matched to a gene. The germline CDR1 and CDR2 sequences are MDHEN and SYDVKM. There are 14 residues in the CDR3.

This chain uses TRBV7-2 with TRBJ1-2, with 7 bases matching TRBD1. J gave up 5 bases and V 1 base, and 7 bases lay outside the gene matches. Germline CDR1 and CDR2: SGHTA and FQGNSA. This CDR3 region has 15 residues. The CDR3 nucleotides are TGTGCCAGCAGCTTAGAAGCCCCAGGGGGGTATGGCTACACCTTC. This encodes CASSLEAPGGYGYTF.

V and J are TRBV7-2 and TRBJ2-1; the D gene is possibly TRBD1 (6 bases). In germline, CDR1 is SGHTA, CDR2 FQGNSA. The V end lost 2 bases, the J end lost 5 bases, and 10 bases lay between the germline ends. This CDR3 comprises 14 residues. The chain's CDR3 is CASSLQGNHNEQFF. DNA of the CDR3: TGTGCCAGCAGCTTACAGGGGAATCACAATGAGCAGTTCTTC.

This clone was seen only once. This rearrangement joins TRBV6-6 to TRBJ2-1, with a tentative D call TRBD1 (6 bases). Per the germline V gene, CDR1 is MNHNY and CDR2 is SVGAGI (reference sequence). The CDR3 is 12 amino acids. Trimming cost V 11 bases and J 3 bases, with 11 bases left between them. The CDR3 DNA sequence: TGTGCCGGGCAGACAGGCTACAATGAGCAGTTCTTC. It yields the protein CAGQTGYNEQFF.

This clone was seen a single time. This chain joins TRBV4-1 and TRBJ2-1; 9 bases match TRBD1. CDR3 length: 15 amino acids. Germline loops: CDR1 MGHRA, CDR2 YSYEKL. J was trimmed by 4 bases and V by 4 bases; bases with no gene match: 5. The CDR3 nucleotides are TGCGCCAGCAGCCTCCGGGACAGGGATTACAATGAGCAGTTCTTC. Amino acids: CASSLRDRDYNEQFF.

V and J are TRBV30 and TRBJ2-2; D possibly corresponds to TRBD2 (6 bases). CDR3 length equals 16 residues. Germline values: CDR1 GTSNPN, CDR2 SVGIG (reference sequence). Trimming left V 1 base short and J 5 bases short, with 17 bases between. The CDR3 is CAWSDPWRGETGELFF. Here the CDR3 DNA reads TGTGCCTGGAGTGACCCCTGGCGGGGTGAAACCGGGGAGCTGTTTTTT.

The rearrangement joins TRBV7-9 to TRBJ1-2; TRBD1 agrees at 7 bases. The CDR3 is 19 amino acids. The V gene's germline CDR1 is SEHNR and CDR2 FQNEAQ (reference sequence). The J segment lost 2 bases and the V segment lost 1 base, leaving 16 bases of the junction unmatched. Here the CDR3 reads CASSLGVSGRGISNYGYTF. DNA of the CDR3: TGTGCCAGCAGCTTAGGGGTGTCGGGCAGGGGGATTTCGAACTATGGCTACACCTTC.

CDR3 sequence: CASSKLLQFYSNQPQHF. The CDR3 coding sequence is TGTGCCAGCAGCAAACTATTACAGTTTTATAGCAATCAGCCCCAGCATTTT. V gene TRBV21-1 combines with J gene TRBJ1-5; the table's D gene call, TRBD1, was not cross checked with the DNA. TRBV21-1 is flagged as a pseudogene. CDR3 length equals 17 residues.

This chain links TRBV7-2 with TRBJ1-2; possibly TRBD1 for D (5 bases). The CDR3 has 10 residues. CDR1 and CDR2 (germline): SGHTA, FQGNSA. The V and J ends lost 6 bases and 6 bases respectively, with 5 bases between them. CDR3 DNA sequence: TGTGCCAGCAGGGGGGATGGCTACACCTTC. Protein sequence: CASRGDGYTF.

This rearrangement joins TRBV11-2 to TRBJ1-1; the match to TRBD1 covers 7 bases. Germline V gene lookup returns CDR1 SGHAT and CDR2 FQNNGV. V shed 3 bases and J 1 base; nucleotides not matched to a gene: 2. This CDR3 contains 14 residues. The CDR3 sequence: CASSFRTGNTEAFF. In DNA, the CDR3 is TGTGCCAGCAGCTTCCGGACAGGGAACACTGAAGCTTTCTTT.

V gene TRBV28 combines with J gene TRBJ1-2; D unclear. Germline V gene data show CDR1 as MDHEN and CDR2 as SYDVKM. Trimming stripped 6 bases from V and 12 bases from J, with 17 bases between. The CDR3 sequence is 12 residues long. The CDR3 nucleotides read TGTGCCAGCAGAAGTTTGCCGGGGAGCCACACCTTC. Translating it yields CASRSLPGSHTF.

The chain carries TRBV5-1 and TRBJ2-1; D gene unclear. CDR3 length: 14 amino acids. V was pared by 0 bases and J by 7 bases, with 11 bases between. Germline V CDR1 and CDR2: SGHRS, YFSETQ. The CDR3 DNA reads TGCGCCAGCAGCTTGGCCTTATCACCTAATGAGCAGTTCTTC. It codes for CASSLALSPNEQFF.

The chain employs TRBV19 and TRBJ2-2, with a tentative D call TRBD1 (6 bases). This CDR3 spans 14 amino acids. Germline CDR1 is LNHDA and CDR2 is SQIVND (reference sequence). V was pared by 8 bases and J by 1 base, with 11 bases between. CDR3 in DNA: TGTGCCAGTCGCCGAGGGGGGAACACCGGGGAGCTGTTTTTT. Its protein is CASRRGGNTGELFF.

The V call is TRBV7-9, the J call TRBJ2-5; D not certain. Trimming stripped 3 bases from V and 1 base from J, with 12 bases between. This CDR3 contains 15 residues. Per the germline V gene, CDR1 is SEHNR and CDR2 is FQNEAQ (reference sequence). DNA of the CDR3: TGTGCCAGCAGCTTCCCCGACGGAAGCCAAGAGACCCAGTACTTC. Translated: CASSFPDGSQETQYF. The full variable domain, rest sourced from reference TRBV7-9 and TRBJ2-5, is DTGVSQNPRHKITKRGQNVTFRCDPISEHNRLYWYRQTLGQGPEFLTYFQNEAQLEKSRLLSDRFSAERPKGSFSTLEIQRTEQGDSAMYLCASSFPDGSQETQYFGPGTRLLVL.